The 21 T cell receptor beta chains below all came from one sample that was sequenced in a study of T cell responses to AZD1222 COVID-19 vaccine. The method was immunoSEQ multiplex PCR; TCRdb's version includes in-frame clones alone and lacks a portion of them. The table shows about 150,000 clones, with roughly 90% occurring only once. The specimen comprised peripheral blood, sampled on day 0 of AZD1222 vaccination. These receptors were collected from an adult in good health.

The CDR3 sequence is CASRETGGDYGYTF. In DNA form, the CDR3 reads TGTGCCAGCAGGGAGACAGGCGGGGACTATGGCTACACCTTC. The genes are TRBV6-5 and TRBJ1-2; TRBD1 is a possible D gene (6 bases). Germline CDR1 MNHEY, CDR2 SVGAGI. The CDR3 runs 14 residues. Trimming took 6 bases from V and 3 from J, leaving 14 bases between them.

CDR3 nucleotide sequence: TGTGCCTGGTCGGGACAAGGGAACACTGAAGCTTTCTTT. Protein product: CAWSGQGNTEAFF. The chain is built from TRBV30 and TRBJ1-1; a weak D match, TRBD1 (6 bases). Trimming took off 5 bases at V and 1 base at J, with 11 bases between the two ends. The CDR3 spans 13 residues. Germline V gene sequence: CDR1 GTSNPN, CDR2 SVGIG (reference sequence).

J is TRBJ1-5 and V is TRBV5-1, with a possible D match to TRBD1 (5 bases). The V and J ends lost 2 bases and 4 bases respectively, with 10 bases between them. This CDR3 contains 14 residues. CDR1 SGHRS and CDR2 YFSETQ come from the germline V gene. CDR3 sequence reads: CASSLGTSNQPQHF. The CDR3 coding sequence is TGCGCCAGCAGCTTAGGGACCTCAAATCAGCCCCAGCATTTT.

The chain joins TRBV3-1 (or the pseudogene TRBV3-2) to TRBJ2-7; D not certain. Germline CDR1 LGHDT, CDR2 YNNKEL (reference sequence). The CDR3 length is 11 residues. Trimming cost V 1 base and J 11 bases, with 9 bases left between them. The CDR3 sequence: CASSQGLPKYF. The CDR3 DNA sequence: TGTGCCAGCAGCCAAGGGTTACCCAAGTACTTC.

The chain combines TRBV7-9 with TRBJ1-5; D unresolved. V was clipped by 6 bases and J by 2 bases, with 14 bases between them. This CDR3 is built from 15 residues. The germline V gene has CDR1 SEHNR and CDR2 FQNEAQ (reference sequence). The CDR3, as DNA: TGTGCCAGCAGTTCGACCGAAGCGGGCAATCAGCCCCAGCATTTT. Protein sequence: CASSSTEAGNQPQHF.

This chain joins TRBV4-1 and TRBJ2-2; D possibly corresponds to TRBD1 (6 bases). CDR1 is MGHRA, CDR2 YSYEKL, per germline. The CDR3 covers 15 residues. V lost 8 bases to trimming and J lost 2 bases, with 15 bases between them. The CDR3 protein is CASLPQGRNTGELFF. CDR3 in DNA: TGCGCCAGCCTCCCACAGGGACGAAACACCGGGGAGCTGTTTTTT.

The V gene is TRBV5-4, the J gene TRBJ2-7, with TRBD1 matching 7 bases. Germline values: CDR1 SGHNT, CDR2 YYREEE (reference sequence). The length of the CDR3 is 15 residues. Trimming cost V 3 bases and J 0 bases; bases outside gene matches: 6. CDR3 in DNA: TGTGCCAGCAGCTACAGGGGCACAAGCTCCTACGAGCAGTACTTC. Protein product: CASSYRGTSSYEQYF.

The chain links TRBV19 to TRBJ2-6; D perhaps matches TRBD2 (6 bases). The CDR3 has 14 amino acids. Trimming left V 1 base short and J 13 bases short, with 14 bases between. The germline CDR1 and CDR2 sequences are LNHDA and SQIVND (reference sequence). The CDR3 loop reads CASSIGGTVRVLTF. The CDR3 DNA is TGTGCCAGTAGTATAGGCGGGACGGTGCGTGTCCTGACTTTC.

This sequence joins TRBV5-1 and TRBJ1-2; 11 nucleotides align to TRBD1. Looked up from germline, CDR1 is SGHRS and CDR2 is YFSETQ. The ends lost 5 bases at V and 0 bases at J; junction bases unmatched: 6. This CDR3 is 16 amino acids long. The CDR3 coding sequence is TGCGCCAGCAGTCCGGACAGGGGGCCGGCTAACTATGGCTACACCTTC. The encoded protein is CASSPDRGPANYGYTF.

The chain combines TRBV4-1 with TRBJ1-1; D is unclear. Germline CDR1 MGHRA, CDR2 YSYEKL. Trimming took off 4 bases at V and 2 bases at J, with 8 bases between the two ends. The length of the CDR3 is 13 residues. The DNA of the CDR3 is TGCGCCAGCAGCCTTATCGGCAACACTGAAGCTTTCTTT. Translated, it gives CASSLIGNTEAFF.

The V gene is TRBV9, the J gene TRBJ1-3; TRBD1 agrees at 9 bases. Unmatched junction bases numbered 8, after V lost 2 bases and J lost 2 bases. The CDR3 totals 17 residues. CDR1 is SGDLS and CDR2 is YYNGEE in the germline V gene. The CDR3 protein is CASSVWDRELPGNTIYF. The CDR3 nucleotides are TGTGCCAGCAGCGTCTGGGACAGGGAACTTCCTGGAAACACCATATATTTT. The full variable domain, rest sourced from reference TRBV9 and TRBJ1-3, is DSGVTQTPKHLITATGQRVTLRCSPRSGDLSVYWYQQSLDQGLQFLIQYYNGEERAKGNILERFSAQQFPDLHSELNLSSLELGDSALYFCASSVWDRELPGNTIYFGEGSWLTVV.

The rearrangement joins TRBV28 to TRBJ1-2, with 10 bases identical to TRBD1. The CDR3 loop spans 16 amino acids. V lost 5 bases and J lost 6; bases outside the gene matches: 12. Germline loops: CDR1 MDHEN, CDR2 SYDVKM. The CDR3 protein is CASSPGGLGQGDGYTF. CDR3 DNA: TGTGCCAGCAGTCCCGGGGGACTCGGACAGGGGGATGGCTACACCTTC.

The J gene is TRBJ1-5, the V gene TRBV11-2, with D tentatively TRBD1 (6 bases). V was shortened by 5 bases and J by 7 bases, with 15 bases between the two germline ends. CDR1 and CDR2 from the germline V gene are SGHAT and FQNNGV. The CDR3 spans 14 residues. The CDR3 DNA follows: TGTGCCAGCAGCCTAAACAGGGTAGCCCAGCCCCAGCATTTT. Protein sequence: CASSLNRVAQPQHF.

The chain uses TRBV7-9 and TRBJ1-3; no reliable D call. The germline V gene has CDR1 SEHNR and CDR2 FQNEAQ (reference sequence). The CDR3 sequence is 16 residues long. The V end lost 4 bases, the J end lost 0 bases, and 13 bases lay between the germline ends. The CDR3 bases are TGTGCCAGCAGCTCAATGGCGCGGAGCTCTGGAAACACCATATATTTT. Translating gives CASSSMARSSGNTIYF.

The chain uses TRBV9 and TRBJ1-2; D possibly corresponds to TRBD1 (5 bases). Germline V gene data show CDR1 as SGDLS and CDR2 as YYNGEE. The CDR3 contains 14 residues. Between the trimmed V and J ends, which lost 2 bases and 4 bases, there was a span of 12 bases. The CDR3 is CASSVPHRPYGYTF. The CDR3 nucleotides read TGTGCCAGCAGCGTTCCTCACAGGCCCTATGGCTACACCTTC.

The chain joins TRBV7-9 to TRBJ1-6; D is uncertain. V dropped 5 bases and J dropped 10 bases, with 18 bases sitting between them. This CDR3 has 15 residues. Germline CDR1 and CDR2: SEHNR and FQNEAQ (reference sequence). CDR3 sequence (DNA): TGTGCCAGCAGCGTTCGGGAAGCCGGGTACTCACCCCTCCACTTT. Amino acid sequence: CASSVREAGYSPLHF.

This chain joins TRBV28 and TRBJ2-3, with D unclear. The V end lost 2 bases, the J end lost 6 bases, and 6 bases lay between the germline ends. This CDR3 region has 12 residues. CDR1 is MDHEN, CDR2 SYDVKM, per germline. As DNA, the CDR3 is TGTGCCAGCAGTTTAGCAAGGGATACGCAGTATTTT. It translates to CASSLARDTQYF.

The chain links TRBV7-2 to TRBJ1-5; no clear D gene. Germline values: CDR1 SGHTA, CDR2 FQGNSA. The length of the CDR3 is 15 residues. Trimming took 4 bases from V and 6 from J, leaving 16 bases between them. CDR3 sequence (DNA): TGTGCCAGCAGCTGGACGAGTCAGTTCGGTCAGCCCCAGCATTTT. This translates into CASSWTSQFGQPQHF.

The CDR3 is CASGFAGNYGYTF. CDR3 in DNA: TGTGCTAGTGGTTTTGCAGGGAACTATGGCTACACCTTC. The V call is TRBV12-5, the J call TRBJ1-2; perhaps TRBD1 as D (5 bases). Trimming shortened V by 3 bases and J by 2 bases, and 7 bases separated the two germline ends. This CDR3 has 13 residues. Germline V CDR1 and CDR2: LGHNT, FRNRAP.

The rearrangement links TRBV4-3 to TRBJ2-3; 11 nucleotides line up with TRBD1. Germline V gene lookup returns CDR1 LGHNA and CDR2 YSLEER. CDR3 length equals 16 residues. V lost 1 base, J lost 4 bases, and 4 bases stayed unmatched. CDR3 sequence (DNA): TGCGCCAGCAGCCAAGGGACAGGGGGCTCCTCAGATACGCAGTATTTT. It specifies CASSQGTGGSSDTQYF.

The CDR3 nucleotides read TGTGCCAGCAGCCCCCGGCGGGGTAGCAATCAGCCCCAGCATTTT. Protein product: CASSPRRGSNQPQHF. The chain recombines TRBV7-8 with TRBJ1-5, with D hard to call. In germline, CDR1 is SGHVS, CDR2 FQNEAQ. The CDR3 loop spans 15 amino acids. The V and J ends lost 5 bases and 0 bases respectively, with 11 bases between them.